These 30 T cell receptor beta chains came from one sample sequenced in a study of cytomegalovirus exposure and HLA in healthy donors. Amplification used 60 Vbeta primers and 13 Jbeta primers. Generated by immunoSEQ multiplex PCR, the TCRdb table keeps only in-frame clones and is missing some. Here the sample spans 200,000 to 250,000 clones, 80% to 90% being singletons. Sequenced material: PBMCs. All receptors come from a girl aged 2 to 9 in good health and CMV-seronegative.

The chain uses TRBV7-8 and TRBJ2-7; D is unresolved. CDR3 length: 14 residues. The ends were cut back, 3 bases at V and 2 bases at J, with 11 bases in the middle. Per the germline V gene, CDR1 is SGHVS and CDR2 is FQNEAQ. The CDR3 loop reads CASSLRGQTYEQYF. For the CDR3, the DNA is TGTGCCAGCAGCTTGAGAGGCCAGACCTACGAGCAGTACTTC. Together with reference TRBV7-8 and TRBJ2-7, the CDR3 gives the full variable domain: GAGVSQSPRYKVAKRGQDVALRCDPISGHVSLFWYQQALGQGPEFLTYFQNEAQLDKSGLPSDRFFAERPEGSVSTLKIQRTQQEDSAVYLCASSLRGQTYEQYFGPGTRLTVT.

This chain links TRBV2 with TRBJ2-1, with a weak D call TRBD2 (5 bases). The germline V gene has CDR1 SNHLY and CDR2 FYNNEI. This CDR3 is built from 14 residues. Trimming removed 6 bases from V and 2 bases from J, with 11 bases in between. CDR3 coding DNA: TGTGCCAGCAGAGCGAGCGGCACCTACAATGAGCAGTTCTTC. Its protein product is CASRASGTYNEQFF.

The V gene is TRBV25-1, the J gene TRBJ2-3, with TRBD2 matching 11 bases. In germline, CDR1 is MGHDK, CDR2 SYGVNS. This CDR3 contains 16 residues. V gave up 5 bases and J gave up 5 bases; unmatched junction bases: 9. CDR3 nucleotide sequence: TGTGCCAGCAGTAAAGGACTAGCGGGCCGTGTAGATACGCAGTATTTT. It codes for CASSKGLAGRVDTQYF.

The chain combines TRBV30 with TRBJ2-6, with D possibly being TRBD1 (6 bases). Trimming took off 6 bases at V and 0 bases at J, with 21 bases between the two ends. Germline assignment: CDR1 GTSNPN and CDR2 SVGIG (reference sequence). The CDR3 runs to 18 residues. In DNA, the CDR3 is TGTGCCTGCTCCGGGACACGGTCTTTCGGCTCTGGGGCCAACGTCCTGACTTTC. Its protein is CACSGTRSFGSGANVLTF. The full variable domain, its missing parts supplied by reference TRBV30 and TRBJ2-6, is SQTIHQWPATLVQPVGSPLSLECTVEGTSNPNLYWYRQAAGRGLQLLFYSVGIGQISSEVPQNLSASRPQDRQFILSSKKLLLSDSGFYLCACSGTRSFGSGANVLTFGAGSRLTVL.

The rearrangement links TRBV5-1 to TRBJ2-3; the match to TRBD2 covers 11 bases. In germline, CDR1 is SGHRS, CDR2 YFSETQ. The CDR3 has 18 amino acids. The ends lost 1 base at V and 6 bases at J; junction bases unmatched: 13. The CDR3 protein is CASSLFPSGGLAPDTQYF. CDR3 DNA sequence: TGCGCCAGCAGCTTGTTCCCTAGCGGGGGGCTGGCGCCGGATACGCAGTATTTT.

This clone turned up a few times. The V gene is TRBV5-4, the J gene TRBJ2-3, with D maybe TRBD2 (6 bases). V lost 2 bases and J lost 2, with 12 bases in between. This CDR3 contains 15 residues. Germline V gives CDR1 SGHNT, CDR2 YYREEE (reference sequence). The CDR3 region has the DNA TGTGCCAGCAGCTTCGGAGGGAAGTTCACAGATACGCAGTATTTT. Amino acid sequence: CASSFGGKFTDTQYF.

This sequence joins TRBV30 and TRBJ2-1, with 8 nucleotides matching TRBD1. In germline, CDR1 is GTSNPN, CDR2 SVGIG (reference sequence). Trimming at V came to 0 bases and at J to 3 bases, leaving 4 bases not matched to a gene. The CDR3 covers 15 residues. CDR3 sequence reads: CAWSVRQGHYNEQFF. DNA of the CDR3: TGTGCCTGGAGTGTCCGACAGGGGCACTACAATGAGCAGTTCTTC.

The chain employs TRBV10-1 and TRBJ2-7; tentative D call: TRBD2 (6 bases). V lost 3 bases and J lost 2, with 14 bases in between. CDR3 length: 15 residues. Germline V gene sequence: CDR1 WNHNN, CDR2 SYGVQD (reference sequence). CDR3 in DNA: TGCGCCAGCAGTGATGGGTTAGCGGATACCTACGAGCAGTACTTC. Translating gives CASSDGLADTYEQYF.

Remarks on this clone: This sample also contains other DNA sequences that code for the same CDR3. The rearrangement uses TRBV6-1 and TRBJ1-5; 7 positions agree with TRBD1. Germline V CDR1 and CDR2: MNHNS, SASEGT. This CDR3 comprises 11 residues. V gave up 10 bases and J gave up 5 bases; unmatched junction bases: 2. CDR3 residues: CATQGDQPQHF. For the CDR3, the DNA is TGTGCCACCCAGGGGGATCAGCCCCAGCATTTT.

The V call is TRBV6-6, the J call TRBJ2-3; 7 nucleotides match TRBD1. Trimming took 1 base from V and 0 from J; bases not matched to a gene: 4. Germline-derived CDR1 and CDR2 are MNHNY and SVGAGI (reference sequence). CDR3 length: 16 residues. As DNA, the CDR3 is TGTGCCAGCAGTTACTGGACAGGCCTTAGCACAGATACGCAGTATTTT. Translating gives CASSYWTGLSTDTQYF.

This chain joins TRBV4-1 and TRBJ2-7, with 8 bases that match TRBD1. Germline trimming cut 2 bases from V and 5 bases from J; bases unmatched to any gene: 11. Germline V gives CDR1 MGHRA, CDR2 YSYEKL. This CDR3 region has 16 residues. CDR3 loop: CASSQRLTGETHEQYF. CDR3 sequence (DNA): TGCGCCAGCAGCCAAAGACTGACAGGGGAAACTCACGAGCAGTACTTC.

The gene calls are TRBV5-8 and TRBJ1-5; D call uncertain. The length of the CDR3 is 13 residues. Trimming pared 2 bases from V and 4 bases from J, leaving 7 bases between. Per germline, CDR1 SGHTS and CDR2 YDEGEE. CDR3 sequence (DNA): TGTGCCAGCAGCTTAAGGGAGAATCAGCCCCAGCATTTT. Translation: CASSLRENQPQHF. The whole variable domain, filled in from reference TRBV5-8 and TRBJ1-5, reads EAGVTQSPTHLIKTRGQQATLRCSPISGHTSVYWYQQALGLGLQFLLWYDEGEERNRGNFPPRFSGRQFPNYSSELNVNALELEDSALYLCASSLRENQPQHFGDGTRLSIL.

The rearrangement uses TRBV7-9 and TRBJ2-1; 12 bases match TRBD2. Trimming removed 5 bases from V and 6 bases from J; junction bases left unmatched: 14. CDR3 size: 18 residues. Germline V CDR1 and CDR2: SEHNR, FQNEAQ (reference sequence). CDR3 loop: CASSQRWASGGGGNEQFF. The CDR3 nucleotides read TGTGCCAGCAGCCAGAGGTGGGCTAGCGGGGGGGGTGGCAATGAGCAGTTCTTC.

V is TRBV2 and J is TRBJ2-2, with a possible D match to TRBD2 (7 bases). The CDR3 has 16 amino acids. Germline V gives CDR1 SNHLY, CDR2 FYNNEI. The V and J ends lost 4 bases and 0 bases respectively, with 12 bases between them. The CDR3 is CASSGGGVANTGELFF. CDR3 in DNA: TGTGCCAGCAGTGGAGGGGGGGTCGCGAACACCGGGGAGCTGTTTTTT.

Only one count was recorded for this clone. The chain couples TRBV6-6 to TRBJ2-1; 9 nucleotides match TRBD1. The CDR3 extends over 15 amino acids. Germline trimming cut 6 bases from V and 7 bases from J; bases unmatched to any gene: 10. CDR1 and CDR2 from the germline V gene are MNHNY and SVGAGI (reference sequence). The CDR3 sequence: CASRPQDRGGNEQFF. The CDR3 DNA reads TGTGCCAGCAGACCCCAGGACAGGGGTGGAAATGAGCAGTTCTTC.

The rearrangement joins TRBV19 to TRBJ2-7; 8 positions match TRBD2. Germline lookup yields CDR1 LNHDA and CDR2 SQIVND (reference sequence). V gave up 5 bases and J gave up 4 bases; unmatched junction bases: 13. The CDR3 is 16 amino acids. CDR3: CASSVTSALGSYEQYF. CDR3 coding DNA: TGTGCCAGTAGTGTGACTAGCGCGTTGGGATCATACGAGCAGTACTTC.

The gene calls are TRBV9 and TRBJ1-1; TRBD1 aligns across 9 bases. Germline V gene sequence: CDR1 SGDLS, CDR2 YYNGEE. Germline trimming cut 6 bases from V and 1 base from J; bases unmatched to any gene: 4. The CDR3 totals 14 residues. The CDR3 here is CASTKGQGNTEAFF. In DNA, the CDR3 is TGTGCCAGCACCAAGGGACAGGGGAACACTGAAGCTTTCTTT.

The V call is TRBV15, the J call TRBJ2-1; D might be TRBD1 (5 bases). V was trimmed by 2 bases and J by 10 bases, leaving 12 bases between them. The CDR3 totals 13 residues. Germline CDR1 reads LNHNV; CDR2 reads YYDKDF (reference sequence). The CDR3 loop reads CATSRYQGIEQFF. CDR3 in DNA: TGTGCCACCAGCAGATACCAGGGTATCGAGCAGTTCTTC.

This clone appeared a few times. The genes are TRBV4-1 and TRBJ1-5; 8 bases fit TRBD1. V shed 3 bases and J 6 bases; nucleotides not matched to a gene: 13. The CDR3 loop spans 17 amino acids. Germline V gene data show CDR1 as MGHRA and CDR2 as YSYEKL. The CDR3 region is CASSQATDRGRGQPQHF. The CDR3 DNA follows: TGCGCCAGCAGCCAGGCCACCGACAGGGGAAGGGGTCAGCCCCAGCATTTT.

The chain recombines TRBV5-1 with TRBJ1-1, with a tentative D call TRBD1 (6 bases). CDR3 length equals 15 residues. With 0 bases removed from V and 5 bases from J, the gap between germline ends came to 14 bases. The germline gives CDR1 SGHRS, CDR2 YFSETQ. The chain's CDR3 is CASSLDLGRGTEAFF. The CDR3 DNA sequence: TGCGCCAGCAGCTTGGATCTGGGTAGGGGGACTGAAGCTTTCTTT. Variable domain in full (rest from reference TRBV5-1 and TRBJ1-1): KAGVTQTPRYLIKTRGQQVTLSCSPISGHRSVSWYQQTPGQGLQFLFEYFSETQRNKGNFPGRFSGRQFSNSRSEMNVSTLELGDSALYLCASSLDLGRGTEAFFGQGTRLTVV.

J is TRBJ2-7 and V is TRBV4-2, with D perhaps TRBD1 (5 bases). This CDR3 spans 15 amino acids. Germline-derived CDR1 and CDR2 are LGHNA and YNFKEQ. V gave up 2 bases and J gave up 0 bases, with 11 bases separating them. The CDR3 reads CASSQPDSYSYEQYF. In DNA, the CDR3 is TGTGCCAGCAGCCAACCTGACAGTTACTCCTACGAGCAGTACTTC.

The J gene is TRBJ1-1, the V gene TRBV29-1; TRBD1 aligns across 11 bases. Per the germline V gene, CDR1 is SQVTM and CDR2 is ANQGSEA. The CDR3 runs 13 residues. Trimming cost V 6 bases and J 5 bases; bases outside gene matches: 5. The CDR3 is CSVRTGGGTEAFF. CDR3 nucleotides: TGCAGCGTCCGGACAGGGGGCGGAACTGAAGCTTTCTTT.

This chain uses TRBV18 with TRBJ2-7, with D possibly matching TRBD1 (6 bases). Germline assignment: CDR1 KGHSH and CDR2 LQKENI. CDR3 length: 12 residues. With 5 bases removed from V and 5 bases from J, the gap between germline ends came to 10 bases. The CDR3 is CASSSKGDEQYF. The CDR3 DNA follows: TGTGCCAGCTCATCCAAGGGGGACGAGCAGTACTTC.

V gene TRBV6-5 combines with J gene TRBJ1-2, with D maybe TRBD1 (6 bases). Trimming removed 5 bases at V and 7 bases at J, with 14 bases between. Germline V gene sequence: CDR1 MNHEY, CDR2 SVGAGI. This CDR3 comprises 13 residues. CDR3 bases: TGTGCCAGCAGTGGTATACAGGGAGTTGGCTACACCTTC. As protein: CASSGIQGVGYTF.

V usage is TRBV6-5 and J usage is TRBJ2-3; 12 nucleotides match TRBD2. J gave up 0 bases and V 6 bases, and 1 base lay outside the gene matches. Germline values: CDR1 MNHEY, CDR2 SVGAGI. The CDR3 totals 15 residues. In nucleotides, the CDR3 is TGTGCCAGCAGCGGACTAGCGGGAAGCACAGATACGCAGTATTTT. Translated: CASSGLAGSTDTQYF.

J is TRBJ1-1 and V is TRBV5-1; 8 bases map to TRBD1. With 4 bases clipped from V and 7 bases from J, the junction kept 9 bases outside the gene matches. Per germline, CDR1 SGHRS and CDR2 YFSETQ. The CDR3 length is 14 residues. The CDR3 region is CASSRGQGRDEAFF. DNA of the CDR3: TGCGCCAGCAGCCGAGGACAGGGTAGGGATGAAGCTTTCTTT.

V and J are TRBV5-1 and TRBJ2-1, with 7 bases fitting TRBD1. Germline V gives CDR1 SGHRS, CDR2 YFSETQ. J lost 6 bases, V lost 5 bases, and 5 bases had no gene match. The CDR3 has 13 amino acids. CDR3 sequence (DNA): TGCGCCAGCAGGCCGGGACAGTCCAATGAGCAGTTCTTC. It translates to CASRPGQSNEQFF.

The chain joins TRBV5-4 to TRBJ2-3, with 13 bases that match TRBD2. The CDR3 is 18 residues long. The junction had 6 bases not matched to a gene; V was cut back by 0 bases and J by 2 bases. CDR1 is SGHNT and CDR2 is YYREEE in the germline V gene (reference sequence). CDR3 sequence: CASSLAPGLAGPTDTQYF. The CDR3 nucleotides read TGTGCCAGCAGCTTGGCTCCGGGACTAGCGGGACCCACAGATACGCAGTATTTT.

The rearrangement joins TRBV18 to TRBJ2-3; D is undetermined. V was clipped by 1 base and J by 1 base, with 6 bases between them. Looked up from germline, CDR1 is KGHSH and CDR2 is LQKENI. This CDR3 has 14 amino acids. The CDR3 sequence is CASSPQTGTDTQYF. The CDR3 nucleotides read TGTGCCAGCTCACCACAAACAGGCACAGATACGCAGTATTTT.

The sample holds one count of this clone. The chain carries TRBV4-1 and TRBJ2-7, with 12 bases matching TRBD2. V dropped 4 bases and J dropped 9; count of bases not matched to a gene: 7. This CDR3 has 14 residues. Germline CDR1 is MGHRA and CDR2 is YSYEKL. CDR3 amino acids: CASSRQLAGGGQYF. In nucleotides, the CDR3 is TGCGCCAGCAGCCGGCAACTAGCGGGAGGAGGGCAGTACTTC.